This T cell receptor (beta chain) was documented in a study of shared clonotypes between healthy human individuals. Germline V gene sequence: CDR1 ENHRY, CDR2 SYGVKD. V shed 0 bases and J shed 10 bases, with 9 bases lying between them. The CDR3 totals 13 residues. Points from the study as a whole: Non-shared clonotypes were found to have lower generation probabilities than the clonotypes that were shared by all four of the sorted-subset donors.

Per the original data handling: Filtering differed since immunoSEQ provided only junctions, with no quality scores. Here immunoSEQ multiplex PCR was the method, and the copy in TCRdb shows in-frame clones only, minus some. The DNA gave D and trimming, while V, J and clone size come from that table. The data hold roughly 550,000 clones, with nearly 97% observed a single time. Comment on this clone: The antigen remains undetermined.

CD45RO-negative cells were positively selected for CCR7, leaving out terminally differentiated effector memory CD45RA+ cells. Donors had no recently reported acute infections or vaccinations and were HIV-negative. Adult Caucasians living in Nashville, Tennessee made up all of the donors. The sequence was obtained from a woman in her thirties in good health. The chain employs TRBV10-3 and TRBJ2-2; no reliable D call. Sequencing was performed on naive CD8+ T cells sorted from blood. This CDR3 reads CAISESVNEELFF. The CDR3 DNA reads TGTGCCATCAGTGAGTCAGTCAATGAGGAGCTGTTTTTT.